These T cell receptor beta chains were read from a single sample in a study of blood T cell repertoires in COVID-19. Repertoires were generated with immunoSEQ multiplex PCR, while TCRdb's copy carries only in-frame clones and drops some. This table has 150,000 to 200,000 clones, 80% to 85% appearing once. Sequenced sample: PBMCs or T cells enriched from blood (not recorded which). The receptor source for this set is a man aged 40-50 years who had recovered from COVID-19. CDR3s include the opening cysteine and the closing phenylalanine or tryptophan. D genes are given only for firm matches. The size entry is marked missing in some rows and otherwise reads once, few, many or a size class.

V gene	CDR3 length	clone size	D gene	J gene	CDR3 DNA	CDR3 protein
TRBV6-1	17	.	.	TRBJ1-1	TGTGCCAGCAGTGAATCCCTCCCTCAGGGGTCGAACACTGAAGCTTTCTTT	CASSESLPQGSNTEAFF
TRBV14	16	few	TRBD2	TRBJ2-3	TGTGCCAGCAGCCAGCTGACTAGCGGGGGGGCAGATACGCAGTATTTT	CASSQLTSGGADTQYF
TRBV5-1	16	.	.	TRBJ1-2	TGCGCCAGCAGCCCCCAAGACCCCCGACGGGGCTATGGCTACACCTTC	CASSPQDPRRGYGYTF
TRBV6-4	13	.	.	TRBJ2-2	TGTGCCAGCAGGACAGTCCGGACCGGGGAGCTGTTTTTT	CASRTVRTGELFF
TRBV5-1	15	.	.	TRBJ1-1	TGCGCCAGCAGCTTGGAGGGGTCTATGAACACTGAAGCTTTCTTT	CASSLEGSMNTEAFF
TRBV5-1	14	.	TRBD1	TRBJ2-2	TGCGCCAGCAGCTTGCGCCAGGGGGCCGGGGAGCTGTTTTTT	CASSLRQGAGELFF
TRBV12-3/TRBV12-4	13	.	.	TRBJ2-5	TGTGCCAGCAGCTCGGACAGCCGAGGGACCCAGTACTTC	CASSSDSRGTQYF
TRBV6-5	11	.	.	TRBJ2-3	TGTGCCAGCATACAAACAGATACGCAGTATTTT	CASIQTDTQYF
TRBV4-1	15	.	TRBD1	TRBJ2-1	TGCGCCAGCAGCCAAGGCCCGGGACAGCCAAATGAGCAGTTCTTC	CASSQGPGQPNEQFF
TRBV4-3	16	.	TRBD2	TRBJ2-1	TGCGCCAGCAGCCAAGAGTCTAGCGGGGGCTACAATGAGCAGTTCTTC	CASSQESSGGYNEQFF
TRBV6-5	15	once	.	TRBJ1-6	TGTGCCAGCAGTTACATGACCGGCAGGGGATCACCCCTCCACTTT	CASSYMTGRGSPLHF
TRBV4-1	16	.	.	TRBJ1-2	TGCGCCAGCAGCCAAGATAGCCGGGACATAGGGTATGGCTACACCTTC	CASSQDSRDIGYGYTF
TRBV5-1	14	.	.	TRBJ2-3	TGCGCCAGCAAGGCCGGGACTTTCACAGATACGCAGTATTTT	CASKAGTFTDTQYF
TRBV28	14	once	.	TRBJ1-5	TGTGCCAGTGGGGGCTATTATAGCAATCAGCCCCAGCATTTT	CASGGYYSNQPQHF
TRBV5-6	13	.	.	TRBJ1-2	TGTGCCAGCAGCTCGATCGGGAAATATGGCTACACCTTC	CASSSIGKYGYTF
TRBV19	12	.	.	TRBJ2-1	TGTGCCAGTAGTAGGCTAGACAATGAGCAGTTCTTC	CASSRLDNEQFF
TRBV4-1	14	.	TRBD1	TRBJ2-1	TGCGCCAGCAGTAGCCGGGACAGGGTTTATGAGCAGTTCTTC	CASSSRDRVYEQFF
TRBV6-9	15	.	.	TRBJ1-5	TGTGCCAGCAGTTATAAAACAGCTAGCAATCAGCCCCAGCATTTT	CASSYKTASNQPQHF
TRBV6-4	13	.	TRBD1	TRBJ1-6	TGTGCCAGCGCTGACAGGGTTAATTCACCCCTCCACTTT	CASADRVNSPLHF
TRBV28	14	.	.	TRBJ1-3	TGTGCCAGCAGTGTGGGGAGGGGAGGAAACACCATATATTTT	CASSVGRGGNTIYF
TRBV2	16	.	.	TRBJ1-1	TGTGCCAGCAGTGGGAATTATGGACTAGGTAACACTGAAGCTTTCTTT	CASSGNYGLGNTEAFF
TRBV19	12	.	.	TRBJ1-2	TGTGCCAGTAGTACAAGCTTCTATGGCTACACCTTC	CASSTSFYGYTF
TRBV28	15	.	.	TRBJ1-4	TGTGCCAGCAGTTTAGGGCACCTCGCTGGGGAAAAACTGTTTTTT	CASSLGHLAGEKLFF
TRBV7-9	17	.	.	TRBJ1-2	TGTGCCAGCAGCTTAGATTATGGCGCGAACAGCAACTATGGCTACACCTTC	CASSLDYGANSNYGYTF
TRBV10-3	16	few	.	TRBJ2-3	TGTGCCATCAGTGAGTCCGTCGGGGCTAGCGATGGTACGCAGTATTTT	CAISESVGASDGTQYF
TRBV27	13	.	.	TRBJ2-3	TGTGCCAGCAGTTTCGTAGCCACAGATACGCAGTATTTT	CASSFVATDTQYF
TRBV4-1	15	.	.	TRBJ1-5	TGCGCCAGCAGCCAAGCCCACAGGGTCAATCAGCCCCAGCATTTT	CASSQAHRVNQPQHF
TRBV29-1	17	once	TRBD2	TRBJ2-3	TGCAGCGCTGGCGGACTAGCGGGGGGGCGAGGGACAGATACGCAGTATTTT	CSAGGLAGGRGTDTQYF
TRBV12-3/TRBV12-4	12	.	.	TRBJ1-5	TGTGCCAGCAGCCCAGGTGGTTTGGCCCAGCATTTT	CASSPGGLAQHF
TRBV28	15	.	TRBD1	TRBJ1-2	TGTGCCAGCAGTACGTGGGACAGGGGGTTCGATGGCTACACCTTC	CASSTWDRGFDGYTF
TRBV5-4	14	.	TRBD1	TRBJ1-2	TGTGCCAGCAGCCTCGACAGGGCGTCCTATGGCTACACCTTC	CASSLDRASYGYTF
TRBV30	12	.	.	TRBJ2-3	TGTGCCTGGAGCGGCTGGGAGGATACGCAGTATTTT	CAWSGWEDTQYF
TRBV24-1	14	.	.	TRBJ2-3	TGTGCCACCAGTGAACAGACGCGCACAGATACGCAGTATTTT	CATSEQTRTDTQYF
TRBV28	13	few	TRBD1	TRBJ1-5	TGTGCCAGCAGTTGGGGACAGAATCAGCCCCAGCATTTT	CASSWGQNQPQHF
TRBV4-2	12	.	.	TRBJ1-1	TGTGCCAGCAGCCACACGCGAGGGGAAGCTTTCTTT	CASSHTRGEAFF
TRBV4-3	16	.	.	TRBJ1-5	TGCGCCAGCAGCCCACGATTGGTGGCAGGCAATCAGCCCCAGCATTTT	CASSPRLVAGNQPQHF
TRBV4-1	15	.	.	TRBJ1-2	TGCGCCAGCAGCCAAGGACAGTCAAATAACTATGGCTACACCTTC	CASSQGQSNNYGYTF
TRBV6-5	13	.	.	TRBJ2-3	TGTGCCAGCAGACTCCTGAACGAAGATACGCAGTATTTT	CASRLLNEDTQYF
TRBV18	14	.	TRBD1	TRBJ1-6	TGTGCCAGCTCACCTACGGACAGGGGGTCACCCCTCCACTTT	CASSPTDRGSPLHF
TRBV15	17	.	.	TRBJ2-3	TGTGCCACCAGCAGACATACTGAGAGGGTTTATAGAGATACGCAGTATTTT	CATSRHTERVYRDTQYF
TRBV11-2	17	.	.	TRBJ1-5	TGTGCCAGCAGCTTAGGATATAAAGGCGGTAACAATCAGCCCCAGCATTTT	CASSLGYKGGNNQPQHF
TRBV29-1	13	.	TRBD1	TRBJ1-1	TGCAGCGTTGATGACAGGGCGGGCACTGAAGCTTTCTTT	CSVDDRAGTEAFF
TRBV30	16	.	.	TRBJ2-1	TGTGCCTGGAGTGTACTTGGGACACGGCGGTCCTATGAGCAGTTCTTC	CAWSVLGTRRSYEQFF
TRBV12-3/TRBV12-4	13	.	.	TRBJ1-1	TGTGCCATCCTACACAGACTGAACACTGAAGCTTTCTTT	CAILHRLNTEAFF
TRBV5-4	15	.	TRBD2	TRBJ2-7	TGTGCCAGCAGTACTATGGCTAGCGGGGCCTACGAGCAGTACTTC	CASSTMASGAYEQYF
TRBV9	14	.	.	TRBJ1-2	TGTGCCAGCAGCGTAGGCGGGCGCTCGTATGGCTACACCTTC	CASSVGGRSYGYTF
TRBV15	15	.	.	TRBJ1-3	TGTGCCACCAGCAGAGATTCCCTTCCTGGAAACACCATATATTTT	CATSRDSLPGNTIYF
TRBV27	16	.	.	TRBJ1-1	TGTGCCAGCAGTTTACGGGCCCGAGGGATGAACACTGAAGCTTTCTTT	CASSLRARGMNTEAFF
TRBV18	14	.	TRBD1	TRBJ1-1	TGTGCCAGCTCACGGCGTCAGGGGGCTCCGCGAGCTTTCTTT	CASSRRQGAPRAFF
TRBV4-1	15	.	.	TRBJ2-3	TGCGCCAGCAGCTTACAGGGGGGGAGGACAGATACGCAGTATTTT	CASSLQGGRTDTQYF
TRBV5-1	15	.	.	TRBJ1-5	TGCGCCAGCAGCCCCGATGGACAGCCCAATCAGCCCCAGCATTTT	CASSPDGQPNQPQHF
TRBV9	17	.	TRBD2	TRBJ2-5	TGTGCCAGCAGCCCCTCACCGACTAGCGGGGGGCAAGAGACCCAGTACTTC	CASSPSPTSGGQETQYF
TRBV19	16	.	.	TRBJ1-5	TGTGCCAGTAGCGCGACACGATCCCCAAGCAATCAGCCCCAGCATTTT	CASSATRSPSNQPQHF
TRBV7-2	16	few	TRBD1	TRBJ1-3	TGTGCCAGCAGCCCTGGGACAGGGGGCCCTGGAAACACCATATATTTT	CASSPGTGGPGNTIYF
TRBV10-2	15	.	.	TRBJ2-7	TGCGCCAGCAGTGAAGGGACACATAAGTACGGGGAGCAGTACTTC	CASSEGTHKYGEQYF
TRBV12-3/TRBV12-4	12	few	.	TRBJ1-1	TGTGCCAGCAGTCTACCCCCCACTGAAGCTTTCTTT	CASSLPPTEAFF